Sequencing of this TCR beta chain was carried out in a study of cytomegalovirus exposure and HLA in healthy donors. Study-level results: Earlier results showed most TCR beta V segments being productive about 87% or about 30% of the time.

As regards this clone: Its specificity is not known.

Trimming stripped 4 bases from V and 3 bases from J, with 8 bases between. The CDR3 is 13 amino acids. Germline-derived CDR1 and CDR2 are SEHNR and FQNEAQ (reference sequence). 60 Vbeta and 13 Jbeta primers were used in PCR. The assay was immunoSEQ multiplex PCR, and TCRdb's table has in-frame clones only and misses some. The data show 150,000 or so clones, around 67% seen once. The TCR originated in a young man in good health and CMV-seropositive. The V gene is TRBV7-9, the J gene TRBJ2-3, with D perhaps matching TRBD1 (5 bases). Sequenced sample: PBMCs. The chain's CDR3 is CASSSQVTDTQYF. The CDR3 nucleotides read TGTGCCAGCAGCTCACAGGTTACAGATACGCAGTATTTT.